The 31 T cell receptor beta chains reported below all come from one sample, sequenced in a study of blood T cells in healthy people across ages. A second PCR, run for about 6 to 11 cycles, used a sample-barcoded 5' primer plus a J-beta primer mix. Using its own MiXCR run on the 5' RACE reads, TCRdb lists one record per CDR3 protein. The data show roughly 650,000 distinct CDR3 sequences, with 32% seen just once and just over 15% held by the top ten. Sequencing was performed on blood. These receptors were taken from a woman older than 75 in good health.

The table lists this clonotype with many counts. This sequence joins TRBV20-1 and TRBJ2-5; D possibly corresponds to TRBD1 (5 bases). Germline values: CDR1 DFQATT, CDR2 SNEGSKA (reference sequence). Trimming removed 3 bases from V and 5 bases from J, with 25 bases in between. The CDR3 runs to 17 residues. CDR3: CSASGVGQAGQMETQYF. The CDR3 nucleotides read TGCAGTGCTAGTGGGGTTGGGCAGGCCGGACAAATGGAGACCCAGTACTTC.

This clonotype has a count of ten or more. The V call is TRBV20-1, the J call TRBJ2-3, with TRBD2 as a possible D gene (7 bases). The CDR3 has 19 amino acids. V was shortened by 0 bases and J by 1 base, with 23 bases between the two germline ends. Germline V CDR1 and CDR2: DFQATT, SNEGSKA (reference sequence). Here the CDR3 reads CSAREWSTGGLPRTDTQYF. CDR3 DNA: TGCAGTGCTAGAGAGTGGTCGACGGGGGGCCTCCCCCGCACAGATACGCAGTATTTT.

The sample holds many counts of this clonotype. This chain joins TRBV7-3 and TRBJ2-5; no clear D. The length of the CDR3 is 15 residues. V was cut by 3 bases and J by 2 bases, with 13 bases left in between. The V gene's germline CDR1 is SGHTA and CDR2 FQGTGA. The CDR3 coding sequence is TGTGCCAGCAGCTTCGCGGCTACACTTCAAGAGACCCAGTACTTC. Translation: CASSFAATLQETQYF.

About this clonotype itself: This likely comes from a read error, as the CDR3 has no conserved phenylalanine or tryptophan at its end. The chain carries TRBV19 and TRBJ1-1; possible D gene TRBD1, 5 bases. The CDR3 extends over 14 amino acids. Trimming stripped 7 bases from V and 5 bases from J, with 17 bases between. Germline loops: CDR1 LNHDA, CDR2 SQIVND (reference sequence). The CDR3 loop is CASNPTQDLTEAFV. The CDR3 DNA sequence: TGTGCCAGTAACCCCACACAGGATCTTACTGAAGCTTTCGTT.

The rearrangement uses TRBV5-1 and TRBJ1-1; 9 nucleotides line up with TRBD1. V lost 7 bases and J lost 4; bases outside the gene matches: 14. This CDR3 has 16 residues. Germline V lookup: CDR1 SGHRS, CDR2 YFSETQ. CDR3 in DNA: TGCGCCAGCCGGGACAGGGTTTCTCAGACGGGCACTGAAGCTTTCTTT. Its protein is CASRDRVSQTGTEAFF.

This clonotype showed up many times. The CDR3 reads CASTGERQGVRGYTF. Here the CDR3 DNA reads TGTGCCAGCACGGGCGAGAGACAGGGGGTGAGAGGCTACACCTTC. The V and J genes are TRBV2 and TRBJ1-2, with 9 bases matching TRBD1. This CDR3 comprises 15 residues. Germline loops: CDR1 SNHLY, CDR2 FYNNEI. With 7 bases clipped from V and 8 bases from J, the junction kept 14 bases outside the gene matches.

The chain carries TRBV15 and TRBJ2-4; 11 positions match TRBD2. J gave up 0 bases and V 1 base, and 5 bases lay outside the gene matches. CDR3 length: 18 amino acids. The germline gives CDR1 LNHNV, CDR2 YYDKDF (reference sequence). CDR3 in DNA: TGTGCCACCAGCAGAGGATTTAGCGGGAGGGTAGCCAAAAACATTCAGTACTTC. It encodes CATSRGFSGRVAKNIQYF.

This clonotype came up many times. V is TRBV10-3 and J is TRBJ2-2; perhaps TRBD1 as D (6 bases). This CDR3 is 14 amino acids long. Per germline, CDR1 ENHRY and CDR2 SYGVKD. V gave up 2 bases and J gave up 7 bases, with 11 bases separating them. The CDR3 coding sequence is TGTGCCATCAGTGAGGGCAGGGGCTACGGGGAGCTGTTTTTT. Its protein product is CAISEGRGYGELFF.

This clonotype showed up just a few times. A read error is possible here, since a much larger clone lies one base away. This chain joins TRBV10-3 and TRBJ2-7; 8 nucleotides match TRBD1. V shed 7 bases, J shed 7 bases, and the junction held 6 bases outside the gene matches. From germline, CDR1 is ENHRY and CDR2 SYGVKD. The CDR3 totals 12 residues. CDR3 region: CAITDRGNEQYF. As DNA, the CDR3 is TGTGCCATCACTGACAGGGGTAATGAGCAGTACTTC.

The J gene is TRBJ1-1, the V gene TRBV2, with TRBD1 as a possible D gene (6 bases). This CDR3 comprises 15 residues. The V and J ends lost 0 bases and 0 bases respectively, with 8 bases between them. Germline V CDR1 and CDR2: SNHLY, FYNNEI. CDR3 coding DNA: TGTGCCAGCAGTGAAGCGAAGGGGGTGAACACTGAAGCTTTCTTT. Its protein is CASSEAKGVNTEAFF.

A few counts support this clonotype. The chain combines TRBV20-1 with TRBJ2-7, with D perhaps given as TRBD1 or TRBD2 (5 bases each). This CDR3 contains 14 residues. The ends were cut back, 5 bases at V and 7 bases at J, with 21 bases in the middle. Germline V gene lookup returns CDR1 DFQATT and CDR2 SNEGSKA (reference sequence). CDR3: CSAFSWDGPMEQYF. In DNA, the CDR3 is TGCAGTGCTTTTTCTTGGGACGGTCCTATGGAGCAGTACTTC.

Note on this clonotype: The CDR3 does not end in the conserved phenylalanine or tryptophan, so this is likely a read error. The chain recombines TRBV7-9 with TRBJ1-1, with TRBD1 matching over 8 bases. V was clipped by 5 bases and J by 6 bases; unmatched bases: 2. The CDR3 has 12 residues. CDR1 SEHNR and CDR2 FQNEAQ come from the germline V gene (reference sequence). The CDR3 nucleotides are TGTGCCAGCAGCCCAGGGGGCCCTGAAGCTTTCTCT. Translation: CASSPGGPEAFS.

The chain is built from TRBV7-9 and TRBJ1-2, with D uncertain. Germline CDR1 is SEHNR and CDR2 is FQNEAQ (reference sequence). With 5 bases removed from V and 7 bases from J, the gap between germline ends came to 14 bases. The CDR3 is 13 amino acids. The CDR3, as DNA: TGTGCCAGCAGCCCCTCCGGGGAATTTGGCTACACCTTC. This gives the protein CASSPSGEFGYTF.

The chain has TRBV7-3 and TRBJ2-3; TRBD2 is a possible D gene (6 bases). The ends were cut back, 3 bases at V and 2 bases at J, with 12 bases in the middle. CDR3 length: 15 residues. Germline V gives CDR1 SGHTA, CDR2 FQGTGA. In nucleotides, the CDR3 is TGTGCCAGCAGCTTTAATGAGGGACTCACAGATACGCAGTATTTT. Translated: CASSFNEGLTDTQYF.

This clonotype was seen many times. J is TRBJ2-7 and V is TRBV29-1; no clear D gene. Germline V gene sequence: CDR1 SQVTM, CDR2 ANQGSEA. The CDR3 is 12 residues long. Trimming removed 4 bases at V and 0 bases at J, with 7 bases between. As DNA, the CDR3 is TGCAGCGTTGTCAACAGCTCCTACGAGCAGTACTTC. Translated, it gives CSVVNSSYEQYF.

This clonotype has ten or more counts. This sequence joins TRBV15 and TRBJ2-1, with 9 bases aligning to TRBD2. Unmatched junction bases numbered 10, after V lost 1 base and J lost 0 bases. Germline lookup yields CDR1 LNHNV and CDR2 YYDKDF (reference sequence). CDR3 size: 19 residues. The CDR3 nucleotides read TGTGCCACCAGCAGAGGGGGAGCGGGGGGCCCAAGCTCCTACAATGAGCAGTTCTTC. Its translation: CATSRGGAGGPSSYNEQFF.

This clonotype occurred a few times. This chain connects TRBV5-4 to TRBJ2-3, with a possible D match to TRBD1 (6 bases). The germline gives CDR1 SGHNT, CDR2 YYREEE (reference sequence). V was pared by 0 bases and J by 10 bases, with 12 bases between. The CDR3 covers 13 residues. The DNA for the CDR3 is TGTGCCAGCAGCTTGGGACAGGAGGTCCCGCAGTATTTT. It is translated as CASSLGQEVPQYF.

CDR3 in amino acids: CATSDAGGGQPQHF. Here the CDR3 DNA reads TGTGCCACCAGTGATGCAGGGGGCGGCCAGCCCCAGCATTTT. The gene calls are TRBV24-1 and TRBJ1-5; 8 bases are shared with TRBD1. This CDR3 is 14 amino acids long. Germline CDR1 reads KGHDR; CDR2 reads SFDVKD. With V trimmed by 3 bases and J by 7 bases, 4 bases remained unmatched.

This clonotype was found many times. The chain couples TRBV27 to TRBJ2-5, with 9 nucleotides matching TRBD1. CDR1 is MNHEY, CDR2 SMNVEV, per germline (reference sequence). This CDR3 has 16 residues. The J segment lost 2 bases and the V segment lost 5 bases, leaving 9 bases of the junction unmatched. The CDR3 protein is CASSQIMGQGQETQYF. The CDR3 coding sequence is TGTGCCAGCAGTCAGATTATGGGACAGGGACAAGAGACCCAGTACTTC.

Regarding this clonotype: A much larger clone sits a single nucleotide away, making a read error possible. V and J are TRBV15 and TRBJ2-1; TRBD2 aligns across 8 bases. Trimming took 5 bases from V and 12 from J; bases not matched to a gene: 15. This CDR3 comprises 15 residues. The germline V gene has CDR1 LNHNV and CDR2 YYDKDF (reference sequence). The CDR3 loop is CATSGPSRGLEVQFF. The CDR3 bases are TGTGCCACCAGCGGTCCCTCGAGGGGACTAGAGGTGCAGTTCTTC.

As to this clonotype: This may come from a read error, since a much larger clone is one base off. The V and J genes are TRBV20-1 and TRBJ2-5; a weak D match, TRBD2 (6 bases). The J call could be wrong; TRBJ2-7 is a better fit for the DNA end. Germline CDR1 DFQATT, CDR2 SNEGSKA (reference sequence). This CDR3 has 15 residues. Here the CDR3 DNA reads TGCAGTGCTAGAGACCGGTTAGGGAGGAGGCACGAGCAGTACTTC. Its translation is CSARDRLGRRHEQYF.

The chain couples TRBV27 to TRBJ2-7; D not resolved. The V gene's germline CDR1 is MNHEY and CDR2 SMNVEV (reference sequence). V was cut by 3 bases and J by 1 base, with 10 bases left in between. CDR3 length: 14 residues. CDR3 nucleotide sequence: TGTGCCAGCAGTTTCTCAGGCCCGTCCTACGAGCAGTACTTC. Translating it yields CASSFSGPSYEQYF.

V gene TRBV5-1 combines with J gene TRBJ1-4; D call uncertain. The CDR3 has 15 amino acids. Trimming cost V 0 bases and J 2 bases, with 8 bases left between them. From germline, CDR1 is SGHRS and CDR2 YFSETQ. The CDR3 nucleotides are TGCGCCAGCAGCTTGGCCTCTGGGACTAATGAAAAACTGTTTTTT. It is translated as CASSLASGTNEKLFF.

This clonotype showed up just a few times. V is TRBV27 and J is TRBJ1-1; possibly TRBD1 for D (5 bases). The CDR3 is 13 amino acids. Germline CDR1 reads MNHEY; CDR2 reads SMNVEV (reference sequence). V lost 4 bases to trimming and J lost 5 bases, with 11 bases between them. Here the CDR3 reads CASSWGTSTEAFF. DNA of the CDR3: TGTGCCAGCAGTTGGGGGACTTCGACTGAAGCTTTCTTT.

This clonotype has just a few counts. The chain couples TRBV5-1 to TRBJ1-2; 7 nucleotides line up with TRBD1. Germline V CDR1 and CDR2: SGHRS, YFSETQ. The CDR3 sequence is 14 residues long. J lost 1 base, V lost 3 bases, and 3 bases had no gene match. CDR3 in DNA: TGCGCCAGCAGCTGGGACAGTAATAACTATGGCTACACCTTC. Translated: CASSWDSNNYGYTF.

The chain has TRBV9 and TRBJ1-6; no clear D gene. Trimming took 2 bases from V and 0 from J, leaving 15 bases between them. The CDR3 runs to 18 residues. CDR1 is SGDLS and CDR2 is YYNGEE in the germline V gene. The CDR3 DNA sequence: TGTGCCAGCAGCGTCAGATCCGTGGGGAGCTCCTATAATTCACCCCTCCACTTT. Translating gives CASSVRSVGSSYNSPLHF.

As concerns this clonotype: Given a much more abundant clone one base away, this may be a read error. The CDR3 end shows no conserved phenylalanine or tryptophan, and so a read error is likely. This chain connects TRBV2 to TRBJ2-1; TRBD1 is a possible D gene (6 bases). V lost 2 bases, J lost 10 bases, and 18 bases lay in between. Germline assignment: CDR1 SNHLY and CDR2 FYNNEI. The CDR3 is made up of 15 amino acids. CDR3 coding DNA: TGTGCCAGCAGTGAATTACAGGGTGTCCTCGGAGAGCAGTTCGTC. It encodes CASSELQGVLGEQFV.

There are many counts of this clonotype. The chain is built from TRBV20-1 and TRBJ2-1, with D uncertain. With 6 bases removed from V and 5 bases from J, the gap between germline ends came to 17 bases. Germline-derived CDR1 and CDR2 are DFQATT and SNEGSKA (reference sequence). The length of the CDR3 is 14 residues. DNA for the CDR3: TGCAGTGCAAGCCGGTCTACCCCCCACAATGAGCAGTTCTTC. Residues: CSASRSTPHNEQFF.

This clonotype showed up many times. This rearrangement joins TRBV29-1 to TRBJ1-4, with a possible D match to TRBD1 (5 bases). Germline CDR1 SQVTM, CDR2 ANQGSEA. This CDR3 is built from 14 residues. V was pared by 6 bases and J by 3 bases, with 14 bases between. The CDR3 spells CSVRGLNPNEKLFF. CDR3 DNA: TGCAGCGTCCGGGGCCTTAATCCTAATGAAAAACTGTTTTTT. Together with reference TRBV29-1 and TRBJ1-4, the CDR3 gives the full variable domain: SAVISQKPSRDICQRGTSLTIQCQVDSQVTMMFWYRQQPGQSLTLIATANQGSEATYESGFVIDKFPISRPNLTFSTLTVSNMSPEDSSIYLCSVRGLNPNEKLFFGSGTQLSVL.

This clonotype was recorded many times. V usage is TRBV5-1 and J usage is TRBJ2-1; D remains unclear. V lost 0 bases and J 6 bases, leaving 22 bases between the germline ends. The CDR3 is made up of 18 amino acids. CDR1 is SGHRS, CDR2 YFSETQ, per germline. The CDR3 is CASSLAHYRPGVGNEQFF. As DNA, the CDR3 is TGCGCCAGCAGCTTGGCTCATTATAGGCCTGGTGTGGGCAATGAGCAGTTCTTC.

In the case of this clonotype: Since a much larger clone is just one base distant, this may be a read error. The chain uses TRBV12-3 or TRBV12-4 and TRBJ2-4; D unclear. V was pared by 1 base and J by 0 bases, with 13 bases between. The CDR3 has 17 residues. The CDR3 sequence: CASSLGLATLAKNIQYF. For the CDR3, the DNA is TGTGCCAGCAGTTTAGGTTTGGCAACCCTAGCCAAAAACATTCAGTACTTC.